These T cell receptor beta chains were read from a single sample in a study of early T cells in non-severe SARS-CoV-2 infection. TCRdb used MiXCR to reprocess the 5' RACE reads, holding one entry per CDR3 protein. The sample contains tens of thousands of distinct CDR3 sequences, about 9.3% of which appear only once. Sequenced sample: whole blood. Receptors were obtained from an adult who was a healthcare worker with PCR-confirmed SARS-CoV-2 infection or an uninfected control (not recorded which). CDR3s include the opening cysteine and the closing phenylalanine or tryptophan.

j_call: TRBJ1-4
v_call: TRBV6-5
cdr3_aa: CASSFRQIATNEKLFF

j_call: TRBJ1-5
v_call: TRBV20-1
cdr3_aa: CSAIYGQSNQPQHF

j_call: TRBJ2-2
v_call: TRBV12-3/TRBV12-4
cdr3_aa: CASSFASRVYTGELFF

j_call: TRBJ2-7
v_call: TRBV28
cdr3_aa: CASSSTGGTYEQYF

j_call: TRBJ2-7
v_call: TRBV7-9
cdr3_aa: CASSRSGQSYEQYF

j_call: TRBJ2-3
v_call: TRBV3-1
cdr3_aa: CASSQDPTSDTQYF

j_call: TRBJ2-2
v_call: TRBV24-1
cdr3_aa: CATSDFSGELFF

j_call: TRBJ1-1
v_call: TRBV6-2/TRBV6-3
cdr3_aa: CASSYRTEAFF

j_call: TRBJ2-1
v_call: TRBV29-1
cdr3_aa: CSVVGSLSGDPYNEQFF

j_call: TRBJ2-1
v_call: TRBV12-5
cdr3_aa: CASGLILGTYNEQFF

j_call: TRBJ2-7
v_call: TRBV18
cdr3_aa: CASSPGQSSYEQYF

j_call: TRBJ2-7
v_call: TRBV15
cdr3_aa: CATSRDRGRPYEQYF

j_call: TRBJ2-7
v_call: TRBV7-8
cdr3_aa: CASSLGQYLRYEQYF

j_call: TRBJ1-1
v_call: TRBV7-9
cdr3_aa: CASNRQGDLRTEAFF

j_call: TRBJ2-5
v_call: TRBV10-3
cdr3_aa: CAISGAKRETQYF

j_call: TRBJ2-2
v_call: TRBV13
cdr3_aa: CASSLYRTGELFF